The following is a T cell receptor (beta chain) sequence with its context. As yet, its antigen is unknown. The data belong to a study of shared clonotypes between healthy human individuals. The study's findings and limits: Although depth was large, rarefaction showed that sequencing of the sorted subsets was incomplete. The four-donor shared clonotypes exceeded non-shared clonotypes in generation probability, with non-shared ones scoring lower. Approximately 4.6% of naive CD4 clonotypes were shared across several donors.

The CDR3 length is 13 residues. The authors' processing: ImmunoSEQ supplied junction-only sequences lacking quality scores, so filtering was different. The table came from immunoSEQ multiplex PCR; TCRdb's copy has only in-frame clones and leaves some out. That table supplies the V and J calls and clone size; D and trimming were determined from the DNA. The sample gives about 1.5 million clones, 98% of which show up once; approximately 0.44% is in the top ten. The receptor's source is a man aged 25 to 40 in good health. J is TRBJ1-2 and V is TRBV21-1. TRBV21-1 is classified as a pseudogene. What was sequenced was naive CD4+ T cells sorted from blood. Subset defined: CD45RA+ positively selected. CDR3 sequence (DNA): TGTGCCAGCAGCGCACCCTCGGGGGGCGGCTACACCTTC. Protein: CASSAPSGGGYTF.